The 22 T cell receptor beta chains in this list originate from one sample, sequenced in a study of a mutant IDH1 vaccine in newly diagnosed glioma. As to time point: week 35, safety follow-up. Vaccination comprised doses that each held 300 ug of mutant IDH1 20-mer peptide, plus topical imiquimod. The repertoire was sequenced with immunoSEQ multiplex PCR; TCRdb's copy has only in-frame clones and lacks some. The sample carries roughly 64,000 clones, roughly 74% recorded once. Antigen specificity for these receptors is unknown. This specimen was PBMCs, taken from a glioma patient whose treatment included an IDH1 peptide vaccine. These receptor sequences come from a middle-aged man with glioma.

Many counts were recorded for this clone. This chain connects TRBV6-5 to TRBJ2-3; no reliable D call. The length of the CDR3 is 13 residues. The germline V gene encodes CDR1 MNHEY and CDR2 SVGAGI. Between the trimmed V and J ends, which lost 0 bases and 6 bases, there was a span of 7 bases. Here the CDR3 DNA reads TGTGCCAGCAGTTACTCGATTACGGATACGCAGTATTTT. Amino acid sequence: CASSYSITDTQYF.

The rearrangement links TRBV6-4 to TRBJ1-5; D remains unclear. Germline-derived CDR1 and CDR2 are MRHNA and SNTAGT. V lost 2 bases and J 4 bases, leaving 21 bases between the germline ends. This CDR3 is 18 amino acids long. CDR3 protein: CASSDKDRNDRYNQPQHF. CDR3 DNA: TGTGCCAGCAGTGACAAGGATAGGAACGATAGATATAATCAGCCCCAGCATTTT.

The rearrangement uses TRBV9 and TRBJ1-1; D gene unclear. CDR3 size: 15 residues. Germline assignment: CDR1 SGDLS and CDR2 YYNGEE. V was pared by 0 bases and J by 0 bases, with 9 bases between. The CDR3 loop is CASSVDTVLNTEAFF. For the CDR3, the DNA is TGTGCCAGCAGCGTAGACACAGTTTTGAACACTGAAGCTTTCTTT.

This chain connects TRBV10-3 to TRBJ1-6, with unresolved D. This CDR3 is built from 15 residues. Trimming shortened V by 3 bases and J by 0 bases, and 6 bases separated the two germline ends. CDR1 ENHRY and CDR2 SYGVKD come from the germline V gene. This CDR3 reads CAISEASSYNSPLHF. For the CDR3, the DNA is TGTGCCATCAGTGAAGCTAGCTCCTATAATTCACCCCTCCACTTT.

The rearrangement links TRBV19 to TRBJ1-5; 7 bases match TRBD1. The V gene's germline CDR1 is LNHDA and CDR2 SQIVND (reference sequence). The CDR3 loop spans 13 amino acids. The ends lost 4 bases at V and 7 bases at J; junction bases unmatched: 4. The CDR3, as DNA: TGTGCCAGTAGTACAGGGGGAAGGCAGCCCCAGCATTTT. Its protein product is CASSTGGRQPQHF.

The CDR3 DNA reads TGTGCCACCAGCAGGAGGACTAGCGGGGGAGATACGCAGTATTTT. This translates into CATSRRTSGGDTQYF. V gene TRBV15 combines with J gene TRBJ2-3; TRBD2 matches 13 bases. Trimming removed 3 bases from V and 5 bases from J; junction bases left unmatched: 2. This CDR3 region has 15 residues. Per the germline V gene, CDR1 is LNHNV and CDR2 is YYDKDF (reference sequence).

This clone was counted a few times. This chain connects TRBV7-8 to TRBJ1-1; 9 bases map to TRBD1. V lost 7 bases and J lost 1; bases outside the gene matches: 10. The CDR3 has 16 residues. From germline, CDR1 is SGHVS and CDR2 FQNEAQ. CDR3 DNA sequence: TGTGCCAGCAAGAAGGGACAGGGAAGGTGGAACACTGAAGCTTTCTTT. This sequence encodes CASKKGQGRWNTEAFF.

V gene TRBV12-5 combines with J gene TRBJ1-1, with D possibly matching TRBD1 (5 bases). V was trimmed by 5 bases and J by 4 bases, leaving 8 bases between them. In germline, CDR1 is LGHNT, CDR2 FRNRAP. The CDR3 runs 12 residues. The CDR3 coding sequence is TGTGCTAGTGGTCCAGGGTTCACTGAAGCTTTCTTT. Protein sequence: CASGPGFTEAFF.

The rearrangement uses TRBV27 and TRBJ2-1, with D perhaps TRBD1 or TRBD2 (5 bases each). This CDR3 comprises 14 residues. Germline lookup yields CDR1 MNHEY and CDR2 SMNVEV (reference sequence). Trimming left V 5 bases short and J 8 bases short, with 16 bases between. The DNA of the CDR3 is TGTGCCAGCAGTATCCGGGACCTTAGGGATGAGCAGTTCTTC. Translating gives CASSIRDLRDEQFF.

This clone has just a few counts. V is TRBV2 and J is TRBJ1-5; D perhaps matches TRBD1 (6 bases). This CDR3 region has 15 residues. CDR1 and CDR2 (germline): SNHLY, FYNNEI. Trimming pared 6 bases from V and 0 bases from J, leaving 12 bases between. CDR3 in amino acids: CASSMDSNSNQPQHF. In nucleotides, the CDR3 is TGTGCCAGCAGCATGGACAGCAATAGCAATCAGCCCCAGCATTTT.

The V gene is TRBV2, the J gene TRBJ1-4, with a weak D call TRBD1 (6 bases). The V gene lost 3 bases and the J gene lost 7 bases, with 15 bases spanning the gap. There are 15 residues in the CDR3. Germline V gene data show CDR1 as SNHLY and CDR2 as FYNNEI. CDR3 bases: TGTGCCAGCAGTGAGCAACAGGGTCTGAGTGAAAAACTGTTTTTT. Translated: CASSEQQGLSEKLFF. The complete variable domain, with remaining parts taken from reference TRBV2 and TRBJ1-4, reads EPEVTQTPSHQVTQMGQEVILRCVPISNHLYFYWYRQILGQKVEFLVSFYNNEISEKSEIFDDQFSVERPDGSNFTLKIRSTKLEDSAMYFCASSEQQGLSEKLFFGSGTQLSVL.

The genes are TRBV7-2 and TRBJ2-3, with D tentatively TRBD1 (5 bases). The CDR3 has 14 residues. Trimming removed 1 base from V and 5 bases from J, with 10 bases in between. Germline V gene lookup returns CDR1 SGHTA and CDR2 FQGNSA. Here the CDR3 reads CASSLVRAGDTQYF. The CDR3 DNA sequence: TGTGCCAGCAGCTTAGTCAGGGCCGGAGATACGCAGTATTTT.

This rearrangement joins TRBV2 to TRBJ2-7; D is perhaps TRBD1 (6 bases). The germline CDR1 and CDR2 sequences are SNHLY and FYNNEI. CDR3 size: 13 residues. Trimming shortened V by 1 base and J by 2 bases, and 6 bases separated the two germline ends. The CDR3 is CASSEGTAYEQYF. The CDR3 DNA is TGTGCCAGCAGTGAAGGGACAGCCTACGAGCAGTACTTC.

The rearrangement links TRBV4-2 to TRBJ2-1; 10 bases are a match to TRBD2. Trimming cost V 0 bases and J 7 bases; bases outside gene matches: 9. This CDR3 is 17 amino acids long. The germline CDR1 and CDR2 sequences are LGHNA and YNFKEQ. CDR3 residues: CASSQDGSSGGRNEQFF. CDR3 in DNA: TGTGCCAGCAGCCAAGATGGGAGTAGCGGGGGGCGTAATGAGCAGTTCTTC.

This clone was counted a few times. The chain is built from TRBV9 and TRBJ2-5, with unresolved D. The V end lost 7 bases, the J end lost 5 bases, and 18 bases lay between the germline ends. The CDR3 contains 14 residues. The germline gives CDR1 SGDLS, CDR2 YYNGEE. The CDR3 sequence: CASSQRSNSETQYF. CDR3 nucleotides: TGTGCCAGCTCGCAAAGGTCTAATAGTGAGACCCAGTACTTC. The whole variable domain, filled in from reference TRBV9 and TRBJ2-5, reads DSGVTQTPKHLITATGQRVTLRCSPRSGDLSVYWYQQSLDQGLQFLIQYYNGEERAKGNILERFSAQQFPDLHSELNLSSLELGDSALYFCASSQRSNSETQYFGPGTRLLVL.

This clone was picked up a small number of times. The chain recombines TRBV6-5 with TRBJ2-3, with D possibly called TRBD1 or TRBD2 (7 bases each). Trimming shortened V by 4 bases and J by 2 bases, and 16 bases separated the two germline ends. There are 16 residues in the CDR3. Germline V CDR1 and CDR2: MNHEY, SVGAGI. DNA for the CDR3: TGTGCCAGCAGTTTCAGGGGAGGGGGCTACACAGATACGCAGTATTTT. This encodes CASSFRGGGYTDTQYF.

The gene calls are TRBV5-1 and TRBJ2-5; tentatively, D is TRBD1 (6 bases). TRBJ2-7 matches the DNA end more closely, so the J call is doubtful. There are 16 residues in the CDR3. Per the germline V gene, CDR1 is SGHRS and CDR2 is YFSETQ. CDR3: CASSLGQGLQTYEQYF. CDR3 nucleotides: TGCGCCAGCAGCTTGGGGCAGGGGCTACAGACCTACGAGCAGTACTTC.

This rearrangement joins TRBV7-9 to TRBJ2-1, with D possibly being TRBD1 or TRBD2 (5 bases each). V gave up 3 bases and J gave up 6 bases, with 12 bases separating them. In germline, CDR1 is SEHNR, CDR2 FQNEAQ (reference sequence). The CDR3 is 14 amino acids. The CDR3 region is CASSFGTSLNEQFF. In DNA form, the CDR3 reads TGTGCCAGCAGCTTTGGGACCAGCCTCAATGAGCAGTTCTTC.

The genes are TRBV29-1 and TRBJ2-7, with D possibly TRBD1 on 7 matching bases. The V gene lost 6 bases and the J gene lost 2 bases, with 20 bases spanning the gap. CDR1 SQVTM and CDR2 ANQGSEA come from the germline V gene. This CDR3 is 15 amino acids long. As DNA, the CDR3 is TGCAGCGTCCCTGATAGGGGGGACAGAACCTACGAGCAGTACTTC. It specifies CSVPDRGDRTYEQYF.

A few counts support this clone. V usage is TRBV6-5 and J usage is TRBJ2-7, with D possibly being TRBD1 or TRBD2 (5 bases each). V gave up 2 bases and J gave up 6 bases, with 11 bases separating them. The CDR3 contains 13 residues. CDR1 and CDR2 from the germline V gene are MNHEY and SVGAGI. The DNA for the CDR3 is TGTGCCAGCAGTTACACCGGGACGGTCGAGCAGTACTTC. Its protein is CASSYTGTVEQYF.

CDR3 sequence reads: CASSVEGMGNTIYF. The CDR3 bases are TGTGCCAGCAGCGTAGAAGGGATGGGAAACACCATATATTTT. The V call is TRBV9, the J call TRBJ1-3; unclear D gene. The CDR3 contains 14 residues. Germline CDR1 SGDLS, CDR2 YYNGEE. V was cut by 0 bases and J by 4 bases, with 8 bases left in between.

The chain combines TRBV4-3 with TRBJ2-3, with 9 bases matching TRBD1. J lost 4 bases, V lost 1 base, and 3 bases had no gene match. Germline V gene lookup returns CDR1 LGHNA and CDR2 YSLEER. The CDR3 is made up of 15 amino acids. CDR3 DNA: TGCGCCAGCAGCCAAGGGACAGGGGCTCCAGATACGCAGTATTTT. Its translation: CASSQGTGAPDTQYF.